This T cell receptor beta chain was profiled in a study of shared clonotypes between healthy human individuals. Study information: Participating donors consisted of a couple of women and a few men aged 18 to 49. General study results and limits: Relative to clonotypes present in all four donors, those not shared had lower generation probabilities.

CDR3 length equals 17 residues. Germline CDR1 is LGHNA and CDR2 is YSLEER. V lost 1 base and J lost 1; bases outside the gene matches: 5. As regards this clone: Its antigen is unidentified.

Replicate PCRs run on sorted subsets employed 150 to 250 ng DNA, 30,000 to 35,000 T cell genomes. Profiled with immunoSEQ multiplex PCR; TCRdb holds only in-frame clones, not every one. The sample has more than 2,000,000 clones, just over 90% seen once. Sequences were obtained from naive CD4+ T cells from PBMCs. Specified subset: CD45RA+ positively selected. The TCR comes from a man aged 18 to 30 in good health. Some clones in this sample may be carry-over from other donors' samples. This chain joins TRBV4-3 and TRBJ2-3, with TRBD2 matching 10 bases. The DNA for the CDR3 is TGCGCCAGCAGCCAAGGAAGCACTAGCGGGGGCACAGATACGCAGTATTTT. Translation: CASSQGSTSGGTDTQYF.